This T cell receptor (beta chain) was retrieved from a study of CD8+ T cells in alopecia areata. Across the study: The duration of tofacitinib was 6 to 18 months, with 6 months off drug afterward. Study-level points and caveats: There was only one nonresponder, so it was unclear how baseline CD8+ expansion relates to response. Greater clonality was observed in lesional scalp samples, especially alopecia totalis/universalis, versus normal scalp.

This sample's treatment: oral pan-JAK inhibitor, 5-10 mg twice daily. Concerning this clone itself: Its target is not known.

RNA was isolated and reverse transcribed to cDNA, the sequencing template. The protocol was immunoSEQ multiplex PCR, while the TCRdb copy is restricted to in-frame clones and leaves out a portion. The sample yields about 260,000 clones, approximately 60% seen once. The sample in question was CD4+ T cells sorted from blood, obtained at roughly week 52, from a patient treated with tofacitinib. This clonotype was obtained from a human donor with alopecia areata.

The CDR3 loop reads CASSLFRVSGNTIYF. In DNA, the CDR3 is TGTGCCAGCAGCTTGTTTCGGGTTTCTGGAAACACCATATATTTT. The gene calls are TRBV5-6 and TRBJ1-3, with D unclear. Germline CDR1 is SGHDT and CDR2 is YYEEEE. The CDR3 sequence is 15 residues long. V lost 1 base, J lost 1 base, and 9 bases lay in between. Complete variable domain (other parts from reference TRBV5-6 and TRBJ1-3): DAGVTQSPTHLIKTRGQQVTLRCSPKSGHDTVSWYQQALGQGPQFIFQYYEEEERQRGNFPDRFSGHQFPNYSSELNVNALLLGDSALYLCASSLFRVSGNTIYFGEGSWLTVV.